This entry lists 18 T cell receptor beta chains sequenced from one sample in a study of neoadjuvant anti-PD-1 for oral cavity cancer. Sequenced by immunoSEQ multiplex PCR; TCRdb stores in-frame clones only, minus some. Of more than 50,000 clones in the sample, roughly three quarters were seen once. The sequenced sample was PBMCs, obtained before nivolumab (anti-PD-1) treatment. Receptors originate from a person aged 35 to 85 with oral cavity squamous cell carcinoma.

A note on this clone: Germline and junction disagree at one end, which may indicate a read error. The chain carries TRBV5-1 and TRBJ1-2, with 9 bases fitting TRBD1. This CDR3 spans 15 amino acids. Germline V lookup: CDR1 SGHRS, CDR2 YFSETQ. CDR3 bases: TGCGCCAGCAGCTTTACAGGGGGCACCCCCTCGGCTTCTCTCTTC. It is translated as CASSFTGGTPSASLF.

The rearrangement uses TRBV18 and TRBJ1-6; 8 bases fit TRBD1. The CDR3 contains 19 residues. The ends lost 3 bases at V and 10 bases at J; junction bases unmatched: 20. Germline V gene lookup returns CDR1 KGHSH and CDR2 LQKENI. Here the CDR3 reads CASSPPNADRGTVGSPLHF. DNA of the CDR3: TGTGCCAGCTCACCTCCCAATGCCGACAGGGGAACGGTAGGATCACCCCTCCACTTT. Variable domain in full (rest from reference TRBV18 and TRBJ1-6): NAGVMQNPRHLVRRRGQEARLRCSPMKGHSHVYWYRQLPEEGLKFMVYLQKENIIDESGMPKERFSAEFPKEGPSILRIQQVVRGDSAAYFCASSPPNADRGTVGSPLHFGNGTRLTVT.

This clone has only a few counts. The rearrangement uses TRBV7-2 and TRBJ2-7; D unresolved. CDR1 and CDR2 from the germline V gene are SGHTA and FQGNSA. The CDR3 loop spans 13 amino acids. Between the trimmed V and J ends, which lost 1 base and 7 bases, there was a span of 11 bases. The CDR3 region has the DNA TGTGCCAGCAGCTTAGACAGTCGAAGGGAGCAGTACTTC. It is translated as CASSLDSRREQYF.

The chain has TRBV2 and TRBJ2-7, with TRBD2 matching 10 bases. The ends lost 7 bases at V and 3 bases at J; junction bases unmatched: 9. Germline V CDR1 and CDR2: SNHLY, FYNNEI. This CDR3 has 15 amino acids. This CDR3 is CASTALAGVNYEQYF. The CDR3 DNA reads TGTGCCAGCACAGCGCTAGCGGGAGTTAACTACGAGCAGTACTTC.

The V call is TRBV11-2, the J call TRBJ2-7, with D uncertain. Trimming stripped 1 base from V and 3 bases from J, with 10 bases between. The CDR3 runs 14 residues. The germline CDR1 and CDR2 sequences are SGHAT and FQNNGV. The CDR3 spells CASSLGGALYEQYF. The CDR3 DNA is TGTGCCAGCAGCTTAGGAGGAGCCCTCTACGAGCAGTACTTC.

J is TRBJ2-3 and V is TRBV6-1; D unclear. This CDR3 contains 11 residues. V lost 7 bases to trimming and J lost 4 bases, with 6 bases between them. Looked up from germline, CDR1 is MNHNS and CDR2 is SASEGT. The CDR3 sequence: CASKVADTQYF. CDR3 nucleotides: TGTGCCAGCAAGGTCGCAGATACGCAGTATTTT.

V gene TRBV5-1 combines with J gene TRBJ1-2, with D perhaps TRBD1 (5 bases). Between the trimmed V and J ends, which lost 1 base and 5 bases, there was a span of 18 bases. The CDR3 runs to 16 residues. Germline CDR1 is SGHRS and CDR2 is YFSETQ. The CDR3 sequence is CASSLRGRGIPYGYTF. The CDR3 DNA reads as TGCGCCAGCAGCTTGCGGGGGAGGGGAATCCCGTATGGCTACACCTTC.

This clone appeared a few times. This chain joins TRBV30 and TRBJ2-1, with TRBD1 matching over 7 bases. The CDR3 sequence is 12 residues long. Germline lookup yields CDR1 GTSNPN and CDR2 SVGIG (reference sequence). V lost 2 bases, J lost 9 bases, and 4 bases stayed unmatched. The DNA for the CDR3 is TGTGCCTGGAGTCCAGGACAGGTTGAGCAGTTCTTC. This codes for CAWSPGQVEQFF.

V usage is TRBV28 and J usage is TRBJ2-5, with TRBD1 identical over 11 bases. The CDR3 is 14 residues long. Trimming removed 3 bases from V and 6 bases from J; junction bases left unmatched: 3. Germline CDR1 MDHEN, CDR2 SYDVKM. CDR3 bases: TGTGCCAGCAGTTTCTCGGACAGGGGGCAGACCCAGTACTTC. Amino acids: CASSFSDRGQTQYF.

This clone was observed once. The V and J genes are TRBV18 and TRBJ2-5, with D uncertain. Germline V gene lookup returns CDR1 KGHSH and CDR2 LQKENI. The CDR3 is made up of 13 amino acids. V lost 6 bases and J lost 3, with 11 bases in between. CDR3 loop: CASSLGLKETQYF. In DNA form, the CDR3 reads TGTGCCAGCTCGCTGGGATTAAAAGAGACCCAGTACTTC.

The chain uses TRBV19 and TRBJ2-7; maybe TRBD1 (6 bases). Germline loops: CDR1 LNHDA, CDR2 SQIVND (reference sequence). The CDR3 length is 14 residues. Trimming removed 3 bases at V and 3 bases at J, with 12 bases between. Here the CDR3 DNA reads TGTGCCAGTAGTATGAGGGGGAACGTCTACGAGCAGTACTTC. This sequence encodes CASSMRGNVYEQYF.

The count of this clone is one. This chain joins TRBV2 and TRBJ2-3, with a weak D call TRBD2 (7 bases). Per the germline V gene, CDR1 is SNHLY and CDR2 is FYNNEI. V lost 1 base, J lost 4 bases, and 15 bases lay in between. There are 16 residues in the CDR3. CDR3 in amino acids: CASSEDGGGSADTQYF. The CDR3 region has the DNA TGTGCCAGCAGTGAAGATGGGGGCGGGAGCGCAGATACGCAGTATTTT.

CDR3 amino acids: CSAYDNEAFF. The CDR3 region has the DNA TGCAGTGCTTATGACAATGAAGCTTTCTTT. The chain links TRBV20-1 to TRBJ1-1; D gene ambiguous. CDR1 and CDR2 (germline): DFQATT, SNEGSKA (reference sequence). The CDR3 runs to 10 residues. V was shortened by 5 bases and J by 7 bases, with 8 bases between the two germline ends.

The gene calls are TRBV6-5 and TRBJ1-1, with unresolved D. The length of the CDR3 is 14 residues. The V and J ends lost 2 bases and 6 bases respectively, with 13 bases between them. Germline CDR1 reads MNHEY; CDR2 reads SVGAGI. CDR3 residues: CASSYDLYGPEAFF. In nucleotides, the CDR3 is TGTGCCAGCAGTTACGATCTATACGGGCCTGAAGCTTTCTTT.

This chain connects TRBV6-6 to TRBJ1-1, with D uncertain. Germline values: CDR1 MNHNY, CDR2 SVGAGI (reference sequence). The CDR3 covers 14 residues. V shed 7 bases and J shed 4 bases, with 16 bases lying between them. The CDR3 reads CASTPRSDFTEAFF. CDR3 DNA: TGTGCCAGCACCCCCCGGTCCGATTTCACTGAAGCTTTCTTT.

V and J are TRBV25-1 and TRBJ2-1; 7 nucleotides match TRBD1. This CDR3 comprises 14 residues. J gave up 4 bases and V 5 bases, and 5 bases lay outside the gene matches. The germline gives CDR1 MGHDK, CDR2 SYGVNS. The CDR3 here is CASSSWTGYNEQFF. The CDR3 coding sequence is TGTGCCAGCAGTTCCTGGACAGGTTACAATGAGCAGTTCTTC.

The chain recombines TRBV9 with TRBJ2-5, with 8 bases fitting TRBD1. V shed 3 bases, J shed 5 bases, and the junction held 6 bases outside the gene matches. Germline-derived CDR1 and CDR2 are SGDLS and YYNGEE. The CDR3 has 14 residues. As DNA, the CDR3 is TGTGCCAGCAGCGCCAGGGGGCAGTGGGAGACCCAGTACTTC. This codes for CASSARGQWETQYF. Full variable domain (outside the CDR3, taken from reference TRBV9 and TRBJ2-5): DSGVTQTPKHLITATGQRVTLRCSPRSGDLSVYWYQQSLDQGLQFLIQYYNGEERAKGNILERFSAQQFPDLHSELNLSSLELGDSALYFCASSARGQWETQYFGPGTRLLVL.

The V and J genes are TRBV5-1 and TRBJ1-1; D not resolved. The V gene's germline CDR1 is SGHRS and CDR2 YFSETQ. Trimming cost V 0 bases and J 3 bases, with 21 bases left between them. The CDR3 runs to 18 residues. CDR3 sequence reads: CASSLESLRRDFYTEAFF. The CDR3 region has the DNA TGCGCCAGCAGCTTGGAGAGCTTAAGGAGGGATTTTTACACTGAAGCTTTCTTT.